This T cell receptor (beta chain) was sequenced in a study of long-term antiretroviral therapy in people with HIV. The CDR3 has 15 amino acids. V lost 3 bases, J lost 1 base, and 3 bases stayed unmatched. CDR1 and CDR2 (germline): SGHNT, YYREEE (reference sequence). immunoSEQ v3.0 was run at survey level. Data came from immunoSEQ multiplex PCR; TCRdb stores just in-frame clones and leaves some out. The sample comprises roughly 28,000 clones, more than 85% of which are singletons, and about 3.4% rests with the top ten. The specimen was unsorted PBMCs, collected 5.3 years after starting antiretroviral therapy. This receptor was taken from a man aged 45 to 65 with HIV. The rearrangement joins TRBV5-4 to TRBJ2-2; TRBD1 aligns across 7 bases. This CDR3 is CASSYGTVNTGELFF. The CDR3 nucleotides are TGTGCCAGCAGCTACGGGACAGTGAACACCGGGGAGCTGTTTTTT.